This T cell receptor beta chain was documented in a study of Ad26.COV2.S vaccination and SARS-CoV-2 variants. Study-wide background: Donor was in the COV1001 Ad26.COV2.S trial arm.

The trim removed 6 bases at V and 9 bases at J, leaving 8 bases unmatched. The CDR3 has 14 residues. In germline, CDR1 is MNHEY, CDR2 SVGAGI. Clones were read by immunoSEQ multiplex PCR, and TCRdb kept only the in-frame ones, dropping some. The sample contains 500,000 or so clones, roughly 89% of which appear only once. Treatment here: over 15 received Ad26.COV2.S at low or high dose, single or two shots; a few received placebo; per-sample allocation not given. Sampling was done on day 63 after the first vaccine or placebo injection. The sequence derives from a person aged 18 to 65 who received the Ad26.COV2.S COVID-19 vaccine or a placebo. The chain carries TRBV6-5 and TRBJ1-6; the match to TRBD1 covers 7 bases. This sample comprised peripheral blood, obtained in a trial of Ad26.COV2.S vaccine versus placebo. In DNA, the CDR3 is TGTGCCAGCAGAATACAGGGGAATCGTTCACCCCTCCACTTT. It yields the protein CASRIQGNRSPLHF.